This T cell receptor beta chain is drawn from a study of CD8+CD57+ T cells in acquired aplastic anemia. Findings and caveats of the study: Some 30 shared CD8+ CDR3s appeared highly expressed within patients' immunodominant clones.

This clonotype came up many times. What it binds is unknown. Per the germline V gene, CDR1 is DFQATT and CDR2 is SNEGSKA (reference sequence). The CDR3 runs to 13 residues. Trimming pared 1 base from V and 4 bases from J, leaving 10 bases between. Both TCR beta VDJ combination and CDR3 sequence profiling were carried out. Genomic DNA was the template for this profiling. MiXCR, run by TCRdb on the reads, gives a single entry per CDR3 protein. Altogether about 190,000 distinct CDR3 sequences are present, roughly half being singletons, with the ten largest covering roughly 15%. This receptor was obtained from a human donor in good health, serving as a control. The source material was sorted CD4+, CD8+, or CD8+CD57+ T cells (not recorded which) from PBMCs. J is TRBJ1-2 and V is TRBV20-1; D unclear. The CDR3 DNA follows: TGCAGTGCTAGAGGGCAGACCATCTATGGCTACACCTTC. Residues: CSARGQTIYGYTF.